This entry features one TCR beta chain sequence. Its antigen is not identified. This record belongs to a study of vaccination effects on CD4 cells after COVID-19. Study-wide points: Infection- and vaccine-induced clones contracted markedly late after vaccination. Cross-reactivity with common cold coronaviruses was shown by only 1 of 255 vaccine-induced clones in healthy vaccinees.

Using immunoSEQ multiplex PCR, the repertoire was profiled, and TCRdb retains in-frame clones only, with some absent. The sample holds 71,000 or so clones, roughly three quarters seen once. Before sequencing, viral peptide pools were used by the ViraFEST assay to expand antigen-specific CD4+ T cells. The authors isolated CD4+ T cells after nine to eleven days of culture. In the vaccine recipients, nucleocapsid antibodies were negative and there was no prior SARS-CoV-2 infection. It was on days 3 and 7 that half the medium was replaced with IL-2 medium. V shed 2 bases and J 5 bases; nucleotides not matched to a gene: 3. In germline, CDR1 is MNHEY, CDR2 SVGEGT. This CDR3 spans 14 amino acids.

This sample comprised CD4+ T cells from PBMCs cultured with HCoV-OC43 spike peptides, obtained before COVID-19 vaccination. This sample's subset: HCoV-OC43 spike overlapping peptide pool stimulation. The gene calls are TRBV6-2 or TRBV6-3 and TRBJ1-2; TRBD1 matches 9 bases. The clonotype originates from a human donor who received a COVID-19 vaccine. The CDR3: CASSYRDRAYGYTF. The CDR3 DNA reads TGTGCCAGCAGTTACAGGGACAGGGCTTATGGCTACACCTTC.